This TCR beta chain was captured by sequencing in a study of control samples from healthy donors and cancer patients. Clones were read by immunoSEQ multiplex PCR, and TCRdb kept only the in-frame ones, dropping some. The repertoire holds over 110,000 clones, around nine tenths seen once, with 8.7% in the top ten. In its sample, this clone was seen a few times. This TCR was recovered from a woman aged 25-40 years in good health. Specimen: blood.

The CDR3 sequence is CASSVQGLAGYTF. CDR3 nucleotide sequence: TGTGCCAGCAGTGTACAGGGTTTAGCTGGCTACACCTTC. The V call is TRBV2, the J call TRBJ1-2, with D possibly TRBD1 on 6 matching bases. Germline V gene lookup returns CDR1 SNHLY and CDR2 FYNNEI. The CDR3 totals 13 residues. The V gene lost 4 bases and the J gene lost 7 bases, with 13 bases spanning the gap.